This T cell receptor (beta chain) was captured by sequencing in a study of radiotherapy plus CTLA-4 blockade in lung cancer (dated by TCRdb to between 2017 and 2018). Some background on the complete study: Objective responses were observed in about 17% of enrolled patients, and disease control was achieved in around 30%. What the research found in general, with its limitations: After treatment with radiotherapy and ipilimumab, TCR clones that originated in tumors expanded in peripheral blood. Early dynamic changes in blood T cell clones, together with increased serum interferon-beta after radiation, were reported as the strongest predictors of response.

A word on this clone: Its antigen remains unidentified. Base qualities are missing; no much larger clone stands one base away.

Libraries were constructed by the immunoSEQ multiplex PCR assay. TCRdb retrieved this table from immuneACCESS and kept in-frame rearrangements only. Not all clones are present; in checked studies, unresolved V genes account for under half, and no reason is known for the remainder. Within this sample are approximately 75,000 clones, with roughly 78% of them counted one time only. More than 7% of the sample comes from the top ten. The study tested focal radiation therapy combined with CTLA-4 blockade (ipilimumab) in patients with chemo-refractory metastatic non-small-cell lung cancer. The source material was peripheral blood, sampled from a patient treated with radiotherapy plus ipilimumab. The receptor's source is a human donor with non-small cell lung cancer who had a complete response to radiotherapy plus ipilimumab.

The CDR3 reads as follows: CASSLAGPQHF. The DNA sequence is given as TGTGCCAGCAGCTTAGCGGGGCCCCAGCATTTT. Recombination joined TRBV11-2 with TRBJ1-5, with the D gene too uncertain to name. The germline V gene yields SGHAT for CDR1 and FQNNGV for CDR2. The junction carries 4 bases between V and J, which are trimmed by 1 base and 9 bases respectively. The CDR3 runs 11 residues from the cysteine to the phenylalanine. Only CDR3 DNA remains: 33 bases, in frame from the first base.